This T cell receptor (beta chain) was retrieved from a study of cytomegalovirus exposure and HLA in healthy donors. Study-wide findings and caveats: Some V segments, including TRBV6-2 and TRBV6-3, were excluded as indistinguishable. What a later analysis showed was that several of the most significant clusters appeared linked to common viral pathogens. Later analysis demonstrated an association between a missense DCLRE1C variant and TCR beta V- and J-gene trimming.

This clone has more than one count but fewer than ten. The antigen is unknown. Other DNA sequences in this specimen translate into the identical CDR3. In the PCR, 60 Vbeta and 13 Jbeta primers were used. Clones were sequenced by immunoSEQ multiplex PCR, and TCRdb holds only the in-frame ones, with some missing. The table lists 150,000 to 200,000 clones, roughly 80% of them singletons. Donors counted as nominally healthy when sampled, yet unrecorded immune exposures were likely. Germline V lookup: CDR1 SGHRS, CDR2 YFSETQ. The CDR3 is 13 residues long. V trimming: 2 bases; J trimming: 2 bases; junction bases outside the gene matches: 1.

The chain couples TRBV5-1 to TRBJ2-7; 7 bases agree with TRBD1. Sequencing was performed on PBMCs. This TCR was sampled from a woman between 18 and 29 years old in good health and CMV-seropositive. The CDR3 DNA sequence: TGCGCCAGCAGCTTAACAGGGGCCTACGAGCAGTACTTC. Its protein is CASSLTGAYEQYF.